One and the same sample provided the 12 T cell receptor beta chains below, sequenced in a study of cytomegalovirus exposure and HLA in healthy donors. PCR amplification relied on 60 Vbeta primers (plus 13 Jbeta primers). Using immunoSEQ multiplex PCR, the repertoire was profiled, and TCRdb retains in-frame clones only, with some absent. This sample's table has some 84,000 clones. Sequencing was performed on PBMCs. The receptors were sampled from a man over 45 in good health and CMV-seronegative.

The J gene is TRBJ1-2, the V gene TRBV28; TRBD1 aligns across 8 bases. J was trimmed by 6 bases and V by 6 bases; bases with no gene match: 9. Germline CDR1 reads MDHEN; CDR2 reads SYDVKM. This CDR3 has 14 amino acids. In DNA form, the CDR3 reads TGTGCCAGCAGCTCTGGACAGGGAGCCAATGGCTACACCTTC. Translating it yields CASSSGQGANGYTF.

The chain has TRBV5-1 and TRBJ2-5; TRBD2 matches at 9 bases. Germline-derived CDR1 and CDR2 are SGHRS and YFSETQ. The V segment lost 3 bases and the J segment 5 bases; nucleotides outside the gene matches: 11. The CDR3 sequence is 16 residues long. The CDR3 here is CASSSGSLAGMETQYF. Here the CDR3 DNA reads TGCGCCAGCAGCTCCGGGTCTCTAGCGGGGATGGAGACCCAGTACTTC.

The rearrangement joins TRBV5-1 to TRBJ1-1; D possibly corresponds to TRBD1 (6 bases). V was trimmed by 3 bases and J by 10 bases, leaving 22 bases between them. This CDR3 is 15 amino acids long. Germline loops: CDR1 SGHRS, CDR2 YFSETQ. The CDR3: CASSSDGQHGIVAFF. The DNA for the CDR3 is TGCGCCAGCAGCTCAGACGGACAGCATGGAATTGTAGCTTTCTTT.

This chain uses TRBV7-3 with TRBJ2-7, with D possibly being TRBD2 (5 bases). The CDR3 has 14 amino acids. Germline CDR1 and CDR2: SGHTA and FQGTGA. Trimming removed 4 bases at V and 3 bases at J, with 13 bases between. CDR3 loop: CASSYGPGSYEQYF. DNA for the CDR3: TGTGCCAGCAGCTACGGGCCGGGAAGCTACGAGCAGTACTTC.

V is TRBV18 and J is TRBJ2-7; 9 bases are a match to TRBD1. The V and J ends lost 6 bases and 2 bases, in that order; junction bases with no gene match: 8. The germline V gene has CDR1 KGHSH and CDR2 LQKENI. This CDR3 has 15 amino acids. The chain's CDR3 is CASSQRQGVAYEQYF. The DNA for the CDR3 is TGTGCCAGCTCCCAGAGACAGGGGGTGGCCTACGAGCAGTACTTC.

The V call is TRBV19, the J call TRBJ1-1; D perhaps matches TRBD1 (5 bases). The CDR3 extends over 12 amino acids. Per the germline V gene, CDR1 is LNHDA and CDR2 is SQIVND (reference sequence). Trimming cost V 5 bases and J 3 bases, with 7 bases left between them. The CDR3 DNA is TGTGCCAGTAGTCACAGGTACACTGAAGCTTTCTTT. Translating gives CASSHRYTEAFF.

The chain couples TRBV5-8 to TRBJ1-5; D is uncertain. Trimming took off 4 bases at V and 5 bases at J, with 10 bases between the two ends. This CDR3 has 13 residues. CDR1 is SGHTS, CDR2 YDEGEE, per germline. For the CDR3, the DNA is TGTGCCAGCAGCCCACACCCTCATCAGCCCCAGCATTTT. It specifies CASSPHPHQPQHF.

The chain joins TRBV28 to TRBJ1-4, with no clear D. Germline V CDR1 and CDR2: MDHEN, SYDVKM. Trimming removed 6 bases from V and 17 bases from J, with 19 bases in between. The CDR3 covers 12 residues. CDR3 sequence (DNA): TGTGCCAGCAGCCCACCCGACGCCTCGGGTTTTTTT. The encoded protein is CASSPPDASGFF.

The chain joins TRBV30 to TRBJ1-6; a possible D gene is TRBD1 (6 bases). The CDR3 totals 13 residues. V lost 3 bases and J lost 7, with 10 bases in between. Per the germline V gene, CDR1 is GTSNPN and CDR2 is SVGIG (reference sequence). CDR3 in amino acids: CAWSGTPNSPLHF. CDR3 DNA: TGTGCCTGGAGCGGGACACCAAATTCACCCCTCCACTTT.

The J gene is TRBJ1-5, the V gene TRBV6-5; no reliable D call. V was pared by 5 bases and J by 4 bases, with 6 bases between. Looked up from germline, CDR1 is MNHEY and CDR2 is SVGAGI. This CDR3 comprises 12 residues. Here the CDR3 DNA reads TGTGCCAGCAGTGGCAGTAATCAGCCCCAGCATTTT. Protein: CASSGSNQPQHF.

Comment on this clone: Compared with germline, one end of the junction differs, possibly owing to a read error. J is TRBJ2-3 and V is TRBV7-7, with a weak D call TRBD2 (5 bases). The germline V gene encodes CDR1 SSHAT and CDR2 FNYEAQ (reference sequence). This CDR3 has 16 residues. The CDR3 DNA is TGTGCTAGCAGCCCGCTCGGGATCGCTATCACAGATACGCAGTATTTT. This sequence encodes CASSPLGIAITDTQYF.

CDR3 sequence: CASSLDRGVGKLFF. The DNA of the CDR3 is TGTGCCAGCAGTCTTGACAGGGGAGTAGGAAAACTGTTTTTT. V is TRBV6-5 and J is TRBJ1-4; 8 bases line up with TRBD1. Germline V lookup: CDR1 MNHEY, CDR2 SVGAGI. The CDR3 sequence is 14 residues long. The trim removed 5 bases at V and 10 bases at J, leaving 9 bases unmatched.